The T cell receptor (beta chain) under discussion was sequenced for a study of blood T cell repertoires in COVID-19. Study-wide context: Sources were T cells, B-cell-depleted T cells, or PBMCs; the material itself was cDNA or gDNA.

In its sample, this clone was seen once. Germline V CDR1 and CDR2: SEHNR, FQNEAQ (reference sequence). The CDR3 is 15 residues long. V lost 1 base and J 6 bases, leaving 15 bases between the germline ends. Patients from Seattle were sampled longitudinally, starting during active infection. Authors' methods: From reference gene primer amplification, estimates of nucleated cell counts were derived. Sequencing was performed with immunoSEQ multiplex PCR; in TCRdb, only in-frame clones are kept and a portion is missing. V and J calls and clone size are those listed in that table; D and trimming were worked out from the DNA. The sample yields about 52,000 clones, over 75% seen once.

The sequence derives from a man at least 80 years old with COVID-19, enrolled during active disease. What was sequenced was peripheral blood. The rearrangement joins TRBV7-9 to TRBJ1-2, with D perhaps matching TRBD1 (5 bases). The CDR3 DNA reads as TGTGCCAGCAGCTTAGATGGAGGGGAGAGGAATGGCTACACCTTC. Its protein is CASSLDGGERNGYTF. The whole variable domain, remainder taken from reference TRBV7-9 and TRBJ1-2, is DTGVSQNPRHKITKRGQNVTFRCDPISEHNRLYWYRQTLGQGPEFLTYFQNEAQLEKSRLLSDRFSAERPKGSFSTLEIQRTEQGDSAMYLCASSLDGGERNGYTFGSGTRLTVV.